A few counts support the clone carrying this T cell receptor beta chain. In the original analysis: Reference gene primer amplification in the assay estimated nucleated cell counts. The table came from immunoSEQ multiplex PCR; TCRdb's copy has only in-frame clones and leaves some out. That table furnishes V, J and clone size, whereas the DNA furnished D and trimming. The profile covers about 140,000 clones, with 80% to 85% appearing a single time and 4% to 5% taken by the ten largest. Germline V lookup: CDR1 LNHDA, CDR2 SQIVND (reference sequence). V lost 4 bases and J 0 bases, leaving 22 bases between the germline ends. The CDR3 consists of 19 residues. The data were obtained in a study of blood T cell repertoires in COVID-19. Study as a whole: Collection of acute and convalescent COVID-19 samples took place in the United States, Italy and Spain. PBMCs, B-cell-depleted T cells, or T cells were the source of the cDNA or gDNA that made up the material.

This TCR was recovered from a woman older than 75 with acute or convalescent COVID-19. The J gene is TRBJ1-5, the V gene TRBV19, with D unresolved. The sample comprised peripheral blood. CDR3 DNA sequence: TGTGCCAGTAGTAAATTAAGTCCGCAGACACTGTATAGCAATCAGCCCCAGCATTTT. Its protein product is CASSKLSPQTLYSNQPQHF.